The present TCR beta chain was sequenced within a study of T-cell memory formation after mild COVID-19. Study-level points and caveats: Day 15 to 85 contracting clones showed balanced CD4/CD8; day 15 to 37 expanders favored CD4+. Cross-reactive memory seemingly joined, as some responding clones were found in pre-infection memory.

This clonotype was seen repeatedly, ten times or more. Its specificity is not known. Libraries for TCRalpha and TCRbeta carried sample barcodes and unique molecular identifiers via 5'RACE. TCRdb reprocessed the 5' RACE reads with MiXCR, giving one entry per CDR3 protein. The repertoire holds around 500,000 distinct CDR3 sequences, with 15% to 20% as singletons. V lost 4 bases and J lost 4, with 11 bases in between. Germline loops: CDR1 ENHRY, CDR2 SYGVKD. The CDR3 is 13 residues long. The TCR comes from an adult woman who had mild COVID-19 (a few samples of this study predate the infection). Cell type and time point are not known. Specimen: PBMCs or a T cell subset sorted from them (not recorded which). The chain links TRBV10-3 to TRBJ2-7; D is possibly TRBD1 (5 bases). The CDR3: CAISGGQEYEQYF. The CDR3 DNA sequence: TGTGCCATCAGTGGCGGACAAGAGTACGAGCAGTACTTC.